The clone carrying this TCR beta chain was counted between two and nine times. Its antigen is undetermined. Trimming shortened V by 4 bases and J by 4 bases, and 19 bases separated the two germline ends. CDR1 SNHLY and CDR2 FYNNEI come from the germline V gene. The CDR3 runs 17 residues. In TCRdb, the reads were re-called with MiXCR into one record per CDR3 protein. The repertoire holds roughly 640,000 distinct CDR3 sequences, with 20% to 25% as singletons. The data are from a study of T cell repertoires in cytomegalovirus infection. Overall study context: In public TCR beta signatures, there were indications of both CMV infection and matching HLA type. Study observations and caveats: Dominating the ex vivo response were TCR beta clonotypes that were CMV-specific and HLA-C-restricted.

The clonotype originates from a human donor in good health (CMV status not recorded). Some clones in this sample may be carry-over from other donors' samples. The rearrangement links TRBV2 to TRBJ2-2, with D perhaps matching TRBD1 or TRBD2 (6 bases each). Sequencing input: CD8+ T cells from PBMCs. In DNA, the CDR3 is TGTGCCAGCAGTGCCCGGGGGCAGGGTCGACTCACCGGGGAGCTGTTTTTT. It yields the protein CASSARGQGRLTGELFF.